The 10 T cell receptor beta chains listed next were all sequenced from one sample in a study of shared clonotypes between healthy human individuals. Clones were read by immunoSEQ multiplex PCR, and TCRdb kept only the in-frame ones, dropping some. The sample records 2 million to 3 million clones, 93% being singletons. The sample comprised naive CD4+ T cells from PBMCs. The subset: CD45RA+ positively selected. The receptors were gathered from a man between 18 and 35 years old in good health. Some clones in this sample may be carry-over from other donors' samples.

The J gene is TRBJ2-3, the V gene TRBV7-3; 8 positions match TRBD1. Germline CDR1 is SGHTA and CDR2 is FQGTGA. The V and J ends lost 5 bases and 5 bases, in that order; junction bases with no gene match: 6. The CDR3 is 14 residues long. The CDR3: CASSQDRGGDTQYF. The CDR3 bases are TGTGCCAGCAGCCAAGACAGGGGTGGAGATACGCAGTATTTT. Filled out from reference TRBV7-3 and TRBJ2-3, the complete variable domain reads GAGVSQTPSNKVTEKGKYVELRCDPISGHTALYWYRQSLGQGPEFLIYFQGTGAADDSGLPNDRFFAVRPEGSVSTLKIQRTERGDSAVYLCASSQDRGGDTQYFGPGTRLTVL.

The rearrangement joins TRBV18 to TRBJ1-3; no clear D. V was cut by 2 bases and J by 0 bases, with 8 bases left in between. In germline, CDR1 is KGHSH, CDR2 LQKENI. The CDR3 runs to 15 residues. CDR3 residues: CASSPSPDSGNTIYF. CDR3 sequence (DNA): TGTGCCAGCTCACCATCCCCTGACTCTGGAAACACCATATATTTT.

The gene calls are TRBV7-2 and TRBJ1-3; possible D gene TRBD1, 6 bases. The CDR3 is 18 amino acids. In germline, CDR1 is SGHTA, CDR2 FQGNSA. Trimming removed 1 base at V and 0 bases at J, with 16 bases between. The CDR3 region is CASSLDLNLGASGNTIYF. In nucleotides, the CDR3 is TGTGCCAGCAGCTTAGACTTAAATCTGGGGGCCTCTGGAAACACCATATATTTT.

This clone was found once. This chain uses TRBV7-9 with TRBJ2-2; 12 nucleotides align to TRBD2. The CDR3 contains 15 residues. The J segment lost 5 bases and the V segment lost 5 bases, leaving 3 bases of the junction unmatched. Germline V gene sequence: CDR1 SEHNR, CDR2 FQNEAQ (reference sequence). This CDR3 is CASSTTSGRTGELFF. CDR3 DNA sequence: TGTGCCAGCAGCACGACTAGCGGGAGAACCGGGGAGCTGTTTTTT.

The rearrangement links TRBV14 to TRBJ1-5, with a possible D match to TRBD1 (5 bases). CDR3 length: 13 amino acids. Germline CDR1 is SGHDN and CDR2 is FVKESK. With 5 bases removed from V and 5 bases from J, the gap between germline ends came to 10 bases. The CDR3 nucleotides are TGTGCCAGCAGCGTAGACAGTGATCAGCCCCAGCATTTT. Protein product: CASSVDSDQPQHF.

This clone has only one observation. The chain has TRBV5-8 and TRBJ2-3; D may be TRBD1 or TRBD2 (7 bases each). Trimming shortened V by 1 base and J by 8 bases, and 20 bases separated the two germline ends. CDR1 and CDR2 from the germline V gene are SGHTS and YDEGEE. The CDR3 extends over 16 amino acids. The CDR3 nucleotides read TGTGCCAGCAGCTTGTCTCTAGCGACCAGGGGGGGTACGCAGTATTTT. It encodes CASSLSLATRGGTQYF.

The genes are TRBV14 and TRBJ2-3; D uncertain. Germline-derived CDR1 and CDR2 are SGHDN and FVKESK. The CDR3 has 15 amino acids. V dropped 0 bases and J dropped 2 bases, with 9 bases sitting between them. CDR3 region: CASSQDFGLTDTQYF. The CDR3 DNA follows: TGTGCCAGCAGCCAAGATTTCGGCCTCACAGATACGCAGTATTTT.

The chain combines TRBV5-5 with TRBJ2-7; D gene unclear. There are 12 residues in the CDR3. Germline-derived CDR1 and CDR2 are SGHKS and YYEKEE (reference sequence). V was clipped by 0 bases and J by 3 bases, with 4 bases between them. In DNA, the CDR3 is TGTGCCAGCAGCTTGGGACTCTACGAGCAGTACTTC. This encodes CASSLGLYEQYF. The full variable domain, with the rest looked up from reference TRBV5-5 and TRBJ2-7, is DAGVTQSPTHLIKTRGQQVTLRCSPISGHKSVSWYQQVLGQGPQFIFQYYEKEERGRGNFPDRFSARQFPNYSSELNVNALLLGDSALYLCASSLGLYEQYFGPGTRLTVT.

This chain uses TRBV28 with TRBJ1-5; 7 positions agree with TRBD1. The CDR3 is 14 amino acids. V trimming: 6 bases; J trimming: 7 bases; junction bases outside the gene matches: 9. CDR1 and CDR2 from the germline V gene are MDHEN and SYDVKM. CDR3 nucleotides: TGTGCCAGCAGCCGCGGACAGGCCCGCCAGCCCCAGCATTTT. Its protein is CASSRGQARQPQHF.

The chain employs TRBV28 and TRBJ2-2, with a tentative D call TRBD1 (6 bases). V was clipped by 6 bases and J by 4 bases, with 24 bases between them. The CDR3 is 18 amino acids. CDR1 and CDR2 (germline): MDHEN, SYDVKM. The CDR3 reads CASSLTGWLGPGTGELFF. As DNA, the CDR3 is TGTGCCAGCAGCCTGACAGGCTGGTTGGGGCCGGGCACCGGGGAGCTGTTTTTT.